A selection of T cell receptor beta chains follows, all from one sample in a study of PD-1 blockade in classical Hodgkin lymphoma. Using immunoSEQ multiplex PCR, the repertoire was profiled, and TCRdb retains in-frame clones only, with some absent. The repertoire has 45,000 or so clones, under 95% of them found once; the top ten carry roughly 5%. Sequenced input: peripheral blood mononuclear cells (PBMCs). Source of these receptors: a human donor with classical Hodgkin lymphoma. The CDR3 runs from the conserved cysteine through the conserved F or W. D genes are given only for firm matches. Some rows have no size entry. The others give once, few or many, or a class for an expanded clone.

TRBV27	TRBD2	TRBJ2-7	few	TGTGCCAGCAGTTTAGGGGTAGCGGGAGGCGAGCAGTACTTC	CASSLGVAGGEQYF
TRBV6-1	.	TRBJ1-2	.	TGTGCCAGCAGTGAATCCCCTCTGGGGGCGGTGGGTGGCTACACCTTC	CASSESPLGAVGGYTF
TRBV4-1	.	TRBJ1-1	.	TGCGCCAGCAGCCGAATCGGGGATGCATATGGGGCTTTCTTT	CASSRIGDAYGAFF
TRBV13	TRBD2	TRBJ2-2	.	TGTGCCAGCAGCCTCCGCGGGGGGTTCGGCACCGGGGAGCTGTTTTTT	CASSLRGGFGTGELFF
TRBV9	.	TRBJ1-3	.	TGTGCCAGCAGCGTAGCAGGTCTAGACACCATATATTTT	CASSVAGLDTIYF
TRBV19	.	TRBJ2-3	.	TGTGCCACAGTGGGGGACCATCTTTTCCGCACAGATACGCAGTATTTT	CATVGDHLFRTDTQYF
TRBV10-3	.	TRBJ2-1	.	TGTGCCATCAGTGAGTCGAGCGGACAGAACAATGAGCAGTTCTTC	CAISESSGQNNEQFF
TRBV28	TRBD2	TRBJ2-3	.	TGTGCCAGCAGTTTAGCGGGAGGGCCTCAAGATACGCAGTATTTT	CASSLAGGPQDTQYF
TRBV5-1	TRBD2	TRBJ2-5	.	TGCGCCAGCAGCTACCGAGCGGGAGGGAGGGAAGAGACCCAGTACTTC	CASSYRAGGREETQYF
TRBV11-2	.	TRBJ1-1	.	TGTGCCAGCAGCTTCCGGGAAAAACAGCGAGACGCTGAAGCTTTCTTT	CASSFREKQRDAEAFF
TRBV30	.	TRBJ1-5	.	TGTGCCTGGAGTGTACGGGAAAACCAGCCCCAGCATTTT	CAWSVRENQPQHF
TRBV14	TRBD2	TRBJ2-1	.	TGTGCCAGCACAGTAGGGACTAGCGGATACAATGAGCAGTTCTTC	CASTVGTSGYNEQFF
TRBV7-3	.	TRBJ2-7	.	TGTGCCAGCAGCTTAAGCGGCAGGGTGAGTGAGCAGTACTTC	CASSLSGRVSEQYF
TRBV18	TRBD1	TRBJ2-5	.	TGTGCCAGCTCACCCCGGGACAGGTCAAAAGAGACCCAGTACTTC	CASSPRDRSKETQYF
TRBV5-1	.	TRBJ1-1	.	TGCGCCAGCAGCTTGGACTTTCAGGCCATGAACACTGAAGCTTTCTTT	CASSLDFQAMNTEAFF
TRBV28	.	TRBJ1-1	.	TGTGCCAGCAGTTTATTTGCAGTTGAGACTGAAGCTTTCTTT	CASSLFAVETEAFF
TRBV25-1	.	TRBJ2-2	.	TGTGCCAGCAGTGAATTGGGGCGGGACACCGGGGAGCTGTTTTTT	CASSELGRDTGELFF
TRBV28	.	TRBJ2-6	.	TGTGCCAGCACCTCACCGCAAGGGGTTTCTGGGGCCAACGTCCTGACTTTC	CASTSPQGVSGANVLTF
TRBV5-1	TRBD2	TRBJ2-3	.	TGCGCCAGCAGCTCTAGCGGGGCCAGCACAGATACGCAGTATTTT	CASSSSGASTDTQYF
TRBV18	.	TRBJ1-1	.	TGTGCCAGCTCACAGGTGGAGAACACTGAAGCTTTCTTT	CASSQVENTEAFF
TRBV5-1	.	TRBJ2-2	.	TGCGCCAGCAGAGGGGGGACTGGACTCCACACCGGGGAGCTGTTTTTT	CASRGGTGLHTGELFF
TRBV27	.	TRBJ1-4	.	TGTGCCAGCAGTTCTTCCCCAACCGGCTACGATCATGAAAAACTGTTTTTT	CASSSSPTGYDHEKLFF
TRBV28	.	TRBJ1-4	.	TGTGCCAGCAGTGCATTGCTGGCCTCTAATGAAAAACTGTTTTTT	CASSALLASNEKLFF
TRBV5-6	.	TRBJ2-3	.	TGTGCCAGCCACAACGAGACAGATACGCAGTATTTT	CASHNETDTQYF
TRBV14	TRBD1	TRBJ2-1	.	TGTGCCAGCAGCTGGACAGGGAGCTCCTACAATGAGCAGTTCTTC	CASSWTGSSYNEQFF
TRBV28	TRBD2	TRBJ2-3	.	TGTGCCAGCAGTCGAGCGGGAGATTCCGATACGCAGTATTTT	CASSRAGDSDTQYF
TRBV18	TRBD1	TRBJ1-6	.	TGTGCCAGCTCACTGGAAACAGGGGTAAATTCACCCCTCCACTTT	CASSLETGVNSPLHF
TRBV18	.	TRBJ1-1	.	TGTGCCAGCTCTCCAAACCTGGCCAGCGTGAACACTGAAGCTTTCTTT	CASSPNLASVNTEAFF
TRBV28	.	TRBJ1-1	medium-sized	TGTGCCAGCAGTTTATTCAACGCGAACACTGAAGCTTTCTTT	CASSLFNANTEAFF
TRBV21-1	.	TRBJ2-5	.	TGTGCCAGCAGCGATGAGACCCAGTACTTC	CASSDETQYF
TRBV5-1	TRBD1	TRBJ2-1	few	TGCGCCAGCAGCTGGGAGACAGGGGGAAACCAGTTCTTC	CASSWETGGNQFF
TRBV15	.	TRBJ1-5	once	TGTGCCACCAGCAGCGCCCCGGGGTTTGGCAATCAGCCCCAGCATTTT	CATSSAPGFGNQPQHF
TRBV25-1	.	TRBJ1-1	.	TGTGCCAGCATCGAAGGCACTGAAGCTTTCTTT	CASIEGTEAFF
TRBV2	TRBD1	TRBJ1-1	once	TGTGCCAGCAGTTCGGGACAGGCGTCTTGGGACACTGAAGCTTTCTTT	CASSSGQASWDTEAFF
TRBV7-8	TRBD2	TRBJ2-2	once	TGTGCCAGCCGTGGCCTCGGACTAGCGGGAGGATCCGGGGAGCTGTTTTTT	CASRGLGLAGGSGELFF
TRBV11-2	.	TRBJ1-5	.	TGTGCCAGCAGCTTAAATAGCAATCAGCCCCAGCATTTT	CASSLNSNQPQHF
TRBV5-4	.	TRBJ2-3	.	TGTGCCAGCAGCTGGGGGGCAGATACGCAGTATTTT	CASSWGADTQYF
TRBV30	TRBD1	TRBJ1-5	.	TGTGCCTGGAGTGTAACGGACAGGGACTGTCATGGCAATCAGCCCCAGCATTTT	CAWSVTDRDCHGNQPQHF
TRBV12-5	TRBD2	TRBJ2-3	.	TGTGCTAGTGGTTTGGTAATTGGCGGGAGTTTCGCAGATACGCAGTATTTT	CASGLVIGGSFADTQYF
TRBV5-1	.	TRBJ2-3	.	TGCGCCAGCAGCTTGGTCCTTCTGAAAGACACAGATACGCAGTATTTT	CASSLVLLKDTDTQYF
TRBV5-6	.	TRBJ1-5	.	TGTGCCAGCAGCTTGGCCGGTGACCAGCCCCAGCATTTT	CASSLAGDQPQHF